The 29 T cell receptor beta chains presented below share a single source sample, sequenced in a study of blood T cells in healthy people across ages. With a J-beta primer mix and a sample-barcoded 5' primer, a second PCR ran about 7 to 12 cycles. TCRdb reprocessed the 5' RACE reads with MiXCR, giving one entry per CDR3 protein. The profile shows 1.5 million to 2 million distinct CDR3 sequences, less than 50% of them singletons. Input material: blood. These TCRs come from a woman aged 40 to 50 in good health.

This clonotype showed up just a few times. The chain joins TRBV4-3 to TRBJ2-3; D is possibly TRBD1 (6 bases). Looked up from germline, CDR1 is LGHNA and CDR2 is YSLEER. Deletions cut 0 bases from V and 2 bases from J, with 15 bases between. This CDR3 is 17 amino acids long. The CDR3 sequence: CASSQERGTGLTDTQYF. The DNA of the CDR3 is TGCGCCAGCAGCCAAGAAAGGGGAACAGGGCTCACAGATACGCAGTATTTT.

This chain uses TRBV7-2 with TRBJ1-4; 9 bases fit TRBD1. The CDR3 runs 14 residues. V shed 1 base and J 12 bases; nucleotides not matched to a gene: 6. Germline V gives CDR1 SGHTA, CDR2 FQGNSA. This chain's CDR3 is CASSLVLQGAQLFF. Here the CDR3 DNA reads TGTGCCAGCAGCTTAGTGTTACAGGGGGCGCAACTGTTTTTT.

This clonotype has a handful of counts. This rearrangement joins TRBV28 to TRBJ2-7; a weak D match, TRBD2 (6 bases). From germline, CDR1 is MDHEN and CDR2 SYDVKM. This CDR3 is 14 amino acids long. The V and J ends lost 5 bases and 0 bases respectively, with 11 bases between them. CDR3 in amino acids: CASSAGLHSYEQYF. DNA for the CDR3: TGTGCCAGCAGTGCCGGACTACACTCCTACGAGCAGTACTTC.

This clonotype was observed once. V and J are TRBV20-1 and TRBJ1-4; D is unclear. V was clipped by 4 bases and J by 0 bases, with 21 bases between them. Germline V gene data show CDR1 as DFQATT and CDR2 as SNEGSKA (reference sequence). This CDR3 comprises 18 residues. The CDR3 loop is CSATSPPGGKATNEKLFF. The CDR3 bases are TGCAGTGCTACATCCCCTCCGGGAGGGAAGGCAACTAATGAAAAACTGTTTTTT.

This chain connects TRBV28 to TRBJ2-7, with D perhaps matching TRBD1 (6 bases). V gave up 6 bases and J gave up 1 base, with 16 bases separating them. The germline V gene encodes CDR1 MDHEN and CDR2 SYDVKM. The CDR3 has 15 residues. The CDR3 sequence: CASSLQGRFSYEQYF. DNA for the CDR3: TGTGCCAGCAGCCTACAGGGAAGGTTTTCCTACGAGCAGTACTTC.

This rearrangement joins TRBV20-1 to TRBJ2-1, with 10 bases matching TRBD1. V was clipped by 3 bases and J by 3 bases; unmatched bases: 5. Germline lookup yields CDR1 DFQATT and CDR2 SNEGSKA (reference sequence). CDR3 length: 15 amino acids. Written as DNA, the CDR3 is TGCAGTGCTAGTGGAAGGGACAGGGGCTACAATGAGCAGTTCTTC. It codes for CSASGRDRGYNEQFF.

V and J are TRBV20-1 and TRBJ2-4; D perhaps matches TRBD2 (5 bases). Matching the DNA end better, TRBJ2-7 makes the J call doubtful. From germline, CDR1 is DFQATT and CDR2 SNEGSKA (reference sequence). The CDR3 contains 13 residues. CDR3 protein: CSAQEDTVYEQYF. CDR3 nucleotide sequence: TGCAGTGCCCAGGAGGATACAGTCTACGAGCAGTACTTC.

V gene TRBV5-1 combines with J gene TRBJ2-1; D is ambiguous. Germline CDR1 SGHRS, CDR2 YFSETQ. The V end was cut by 3 bases, the J end by 7 bases, with 23 bases between. This CDR3 region has 17 residues. The CDR3 nucleotides are TGCGCCAGCAGCTCCCCTCCTACCTCAGGACGGAATAATGAGCAGTTCTTC. Translation: CASSSPPTSGRNNEQFF.

The chain recombines TRBV7-2 with TRBJ2-3; D call uncertain. There are 11 residues in the CDR3. Germline lookup yields CDR1 SGHTA and CDR2 FQGNSA. Trimming took 5 bases from V and 5 from J, leaving 5 bases between them. For the CDR3, the DNA is TGTGCCAGCAGCATGAGAGATACGCAGTATTTT. Amino acids: CASSMRDTQYF.

This clonotype has only a few counts. This chain joins TRBV7-2 and TRBJ2-4; D perhaps matches TRBD1 (5 bases). Germline V CDR1 and CDR2: SGHTA, FQGNSA. V lost 1 base and J lost 3, with 19 bases in between. This CDR3 comprises 18 residues. CDR3 region: CASSLVTGMGSVKNIQYF. CDR3 in DNA: TGTGCCAGCAGCTTAGTCACAGGCATGGGGTCGGTCAAAAACATTCAGTACTTC.

This chain uses TRBV12-3 or TRBV12-4 with TRBJ2-1; 9 nucleotides align to TRBD2. The length of the CDR3 is 13 residues. The V and J ends lost 1 base and 8 bases, in that order; junction bases with no gene match: 0. The CDR3 DNA reads TGTGCCAGCAGTTTAGGGACTAGCGATGAGCAGTTCTTC. Amino acids: CASSLGTSDEQFF.

Comment on this clonotype: The limits of the CDR3 on the DNA are not certain, so only TCRdb's listed CDR3 is given. This chain uses TRBV27 with TRBJ2-4; no check of the table's D call, TRBD2, against the DNA was made. CDR1 and CDR2 (germline): MNHEY, SMNVEV (reference sequence). The CDR3 is made up of 15 amino acids, end residues included. The CDR3 spells CASSSSTSGANIQYF.

The chain links TRBV6-1 to TRBJ2-5; D might be TRBD2 (6 bases). The CDR3 is 18 residues long. The germline gives CDR1 MNHNS, CDR2 SASEGT. Trimming took 6 bases from V and 2 from J, leaving 25 bases between them. In DNA, the CDR3 is TGTGCCAGCAGGGGACTGTCGGGCCGATGGCCGTTTCAAGAGACCCAGTACTTC. It codes for CASRGLSGRWPFQETQYF.

In its sample, this clonotype was seen a few times. The chain joins TRBV6-5 to TRBJ2-5; weak D call: TRBD2 (7 bases). Germline CDR1 is MNHEY and CDR2 is SVGAGI. This CDR3 comprises 17 residues. Trimming removed 0 bases from V and 2 bases from J, with 16 bases in between. The CDR3, as DNA: TGTGCCAGCAGTTACTCATTTAACAGCGGGACACAAGAGACCCAGTACTTC. As protein: CASSYSFNSGTQETQYF.

This chain uses TRBV5-5 with TRBJ2-4, with 10 bases that match TRBD2. CDR1 is SGHKS, CDR2 YYEKEE, per germline (reference sequence). The CDR3 is 16 amino acids. The ends lost 4 bases at V and 6 bases at J; junction bases unmatched: 10. CDR3 protein: CASSTASGGGLNIQYF. DNA for the CDR3: TGTGCCAGCAGCACGGCTAGCGGGGGCGGATTAAACATTCAGTACTTC.

This clonotype has only a few counts. The rearrangement links TRBV7-2 to TRBJ1-2; D not resolved. The germline CDR1 and CDR2 sequences are SGHTA and FQGNSA. The germline V and J ends were trimmed by 4 bases and 0 bases, with 9 bases remaining between them. This CDR3 comprises 14 residues. The CDR3 DNA follows: TGTGCCAGCAGCTCCTTTCACCCTAACTATGGCTACACCTTC. It yields the protein CASSSFHPNYGYTF.

The chain uses TRBV4-2 and TRBJ2-3; D is unresolved. The V gene lost 3 bases and the J gene lost 2 bases, with 18 bases spanning the gap. Germline lookup yields CDR1 LGHNA and CDR2 YNFKEQ. The CDR3 runs to 17 residues. Here the CDR3 DNA reads TGTGCCAGCAGCCACCCCCTGTCGATCGGCGTCACAGATACGCAGTATTTT. Translating gives CASSHPLSIGVTDTQYF.

V is TRBV20-1 and J is TRBJ1-2; D might be TRBD1 (6 bases). Looked up from germline, CDR1 is DFQATT and CDR2 is SNEGSKA (reference sequence). The CDR3 is made up of 13 amino acids. V was shortened by 5 bases and J by 2 bases, with 12 bases between the two germline ends. The DNA of the CDR3 is TGCAGTGCTCGGCGGGGGCAAAACTATGGCTACACCTTC. Translating gives CSARRGQNYGYTF.

This clonotype was counted only a few times. This chain uses TRBV5-5 with TRBJ2-3; no firm D call. Trimming pared 5 bases from V and 6 bases from J, leaving 19 bases between. Germline V gives CDR1 SGHKS, CDR2 YYEKEE (reference sequence). CDR3 length equals 15 residues. CDR3 sequence: CASSLGRRSEDTQYF. Written as DNA, the CDR3 is TGTGCCAGCAGTCTCGGACGGCGGTCGGAGGATACGCAGTATTTT.

The rearrangement links TRBV2 to TRBJ2-7; 14 bases match TRBD2. The J call may be faulty, since TRBJ2-5 better matches the DNA end. Germline V gene sequence: CDR1 SNHLY, CDR2 FYNNEI. The length of the CDR3 is 16 residues. In nucleotides, the CDR3 is TGTGCCAGCAGTAGGGGACTAGCGGGGGCAGTGGAGACCCAGTACTTC. This codes for CASSRGLAGAVETQYF.

The chain has TRBV24-1 and TRBJ2-5, with D tentatively TRBD2 (7 bases). Per the germline V gene, CDR1 is KGHDR and CDR2 is SFDVKD. V lost 5 bases to trimming and J lost 5 bases, with 17 bases between them. The CDR3 loop spans 15 amino acids. As DNA, the CDR3 is TGTGCCACCAGTGCCATGGGGGGGGCCAGTGAGACCCAGTACTTC. Translated, it gives CATSAMGGASETQYF.

About this clonotype itself: Given a much more abundant clone one base away, this may be a read error. J is TRBJ2-3 and V is TRBV6-5, with TRBD1 matching over 7 bases. Germline values: CDR1 MNHEY, CDR2 SVGAGI. J gave up 4 bases and V 2 bases, and 3 bases lay outside the gene matches. The CDR3 length is 14 residues. The CDR3 DNA reads as TGTGCCAGCAGTTACAGGGGGCGCCCAGATACGCAGTATTTT. Translation gives CASSYRGRPDTQYF.

The chain has TRBV7-2 and TRBJ2-1, with 8 bases that match TRBD2. Germline V lookup: CDR1 SGHTA, CDR2 FQGNSA. The CDR3 is made up of 17 amino acids. V gave up 5 bases and J gave up 4 bases; unmatched junction bases: 13. CDR3 residues: CASSPGGGLAPYNEQFF. The CDR3 region has the DNA TGTGCCAGCAGCCCCGGGGGGGGGCTAGCGCCTTACAATGAGCAGTTCTTC.

A few counts support this clonotype. The chain joins TRBV27 to TRBJ2-7, with D perhaps TRBD1 (6 bases). The CDR3 is 13 amino acids. Per the germline V gene, CDR1 is MNHEY and CDR2 is SMNVEV (reference sequence). Between the trimmed V and J ends, which lost 3 bases and 5 bases, there was a span of 11 bases. The CDR3 protein is CASSFSGANEQYF. The DNA of the CDR3 is TGTGCCAGCAGTTTTTCAGGGGCCAACGAGCAGTACTTC.

The genes are TRBV29-1 and TRBJ2-5; the D gene is possibly TRBD1 (6 bases). The CDR3 is 12 amino acids. Trimming stripped 7 bases from V and 11 bases from J, with 20 bases between. Looked up from germline, CDR1 is SQVTM and CDR2 is ANQGSEA. CDR3 region: CSGGSGDGEQYF. The DNA of the CDR3 is TGCAGCGGCGGGTCAGGGGATGGTGAGCAGTACTTC.

This clonotype was picked up one time. The rearrangement joins TRBV28 to TRBJ1-2, with a weak D call TRBD1 (5 bases). The germline V gene has CDR1 MDHEN and CDR2 SYDVKM. The V end lost 6 bases, the J end lost 3 bases, and 11 bases lay between the germline ends. The CDR3 totals 13 residues. The CDR3 here is CASRRPTDYGYTF. The CDR3 nucleotides read TGTGCCAGCAGGCGCCCGACAGACTATGGCTACACCTTC.

A single count supports this clonotype. The rearrangement joins TRBV12-3 or TRBV12-4 to TRBJ2-1; TRBD1 aligns across 9 bases. With 1 base clipped from V and 8 bases from J, the junction kept 6 bases outside the gene matches. This CDR3 is built from 15 residues. CDR3 protein: CASSLGQGEFDEQFF. The CDR3 nucleotides read TGTGCCAGCAGTTTAGGACAGGGGGAATTCGATGAGCAGTTCTTC.

The rearrangement links TRBV19 to TRBJ2-3, with TRBD2 matching 8 bases. With 2 bases clipped from V and 5 bases from J, the junction kept 0 bases outside the gene matches. Germline CDR1 LNHDA, CDR2 SQIVND (reference sequence). The CDR3 loop spans 13 amino acids. CDR3 bases: TGTGCCAGTAGTATACGGGGGGGAGATACGCAGTATTTT. Its protein is CASSIRGGDTQYF. Together with reference TRBV19 and TRBJ2-3, the CDR3 gives the full variable domain: DGGITQSPKYLFRKEGQNVTLSCEQNLNHDAMYWYRQDPGQGLRLIYYSQIVNDFQKGDIAEGYSVSREKKESFPLTVTSAQKNPTAFYLCASSIRGGDTQYFGPGTRLTVL.

This clonotype was seen only a few times. V gene TRBV7-2 combines with J gene TRBJ2-7; 8 nucleotides line up with TRBD2. CDR3 length: 15 amino acids. Germline V lookup: CDR1 SGHTA, CDR2 FQGNSA. Trimming cost V 0 bases and J 3 bases; bases outside gene matches: 4. The CDR3, as DNA: TGTGCCAGCAGCTTAGCAGGGCTAGCGGGCTACGAGCAGTACTTC. Translation gives CASSLAGLAGYEQYF.